Below, one T cell receptor beta chain is given with its context. Its recognized antigen is unknown. No quality values exist for individual bases; no much larger clone is one base distant. Reading the germline V gene (reference sequence) gives CDR1 MNHEY and CDR2 SMNVEV. V loses 0 bases, J loses 4 bases, and the germline ends lie 9 bases apart. The cysteine opens and the phenylalanine closes a CDR3 of 14 amino acids. Only the CDR3 DNA stays, 42 bases, in frame from base 1. The label giving this sample's treatment or condition can be read as: roughly 11-day PBMC culture with coronavirus spike peptide pools or control peptides (ViraFEST assay). The ViraFEST assay was used in the study, in which antigen-specific T cells were expanded with peptide pools and expanded clonotypes were subsequently identified by TCR sequencing. The convalescent patients' positive SARS-CoV-2 PCR tests were from March to December 2020, which was before the Alpha, Beta and Delta variants emerged in the United States. Under 2.5 million PBMCs per well were cultured in IMDM with approximately 5.2% human AB serum and approximately 10 IU/ml IL-2, plus 10 ug/ml peptide pools. Half of the culture medium was replaced with fresh IL-2-containing medium on days 3 and 7. CD4+ T cells were isolated after 10 days of culture through negative selection using the EasySep CD4+ T cell isolation kit. Ficoll-Paque Plus gradient centrifugation was used to isolate PBMCs from whole blood, and the isolated PBMCs were then either used fresh or cryopreserved at -140C. Culture conditions were generally each tested in triplicate wells.

This specimen comes from a study of vaccination and CD4 T cells after COVID-19 (dated by TCRdb to between 2021 and 2022). Regarding the study in general: Convalescent patients had a positive SARS-CoV-2 result on nasal swab PCR, and of these patients, several had mild disease and one had severe disease. Two doses of either the Pfizer-BioNTech BNT162b2 vaccine (n=8) or the Moderna mRNA-1273 vaccine (n=2) were administered to participants. In control cultures, a CEFX viral epitope pool was used as positive control, an HIV-1 Nef peptide pool was used as negative control, or no peptide was added. Post-COVID blood samples were collected from convalescent patients a median of around 96 days after diagnosis, with a range of roughly 35 to 180 days. Culture stimuli were overlapping spike peptide pools from SARS-CoV-2 and from the common cold coronaviruses HCoV-NL63, HCoV-OC43 and HCoV-229E. In under twelve COVID-19 convalescent patients and a few infection-naive healthy vaccine recipients, researchers compared the spike-specific CD4+ TCR repertoire from before mRNA vaccination with the repertoire from after. Post-vaccine blood samples were collected a median of 72 days after the second vaccine dose, ranging from 14 to 241 days. Six males and four females were included in the convalescent cohort, with two Hispanic individuals, seven Caucasians, two Asians and one multiracial person represented. What the work shows at the level of the full study, not this receptor alone: In convalescent patients, nearly all vaccine-specific clones (304 of 307) were found to be mono-reactive for SARS-CoV-2 spike rather than cross-reactive with common cold coronaviruses. The median number of SARS-CoV-2-reactive clonotypes rose from 20 to 25 after infection to a few dozen after vaccination, but the change was not significant. Among convalescent patients, a median roughly 90% of the SARS-CoV-2-reactive clones seen after vaccination appeared only after vaccination, which suggests priming specific to the vaccine. Relatively few convalescent patients were included in the study, and early timepoints after natural infection were not analyzed.

Library prep was done by PCR. At the Johns Hopkins FTIC core, DNA from the cultured CD4+ T cells underwent TCR sequencing with the Oncomine TCR Beta short-read assay. Genomic DNA was extracted from the cultured CD4+ T cells with the QIAamp micro DNA kit. The Oncomine TCR Beta libraries from cultured CD4+ T cells were pooled using unique dual indexes and then sequenced on an Illumina iSeq 100. In the original analysis: Non-productive sequences were removed, and CDR3s that did not start with C, did not end with F or W, or were shorter than 7 amino acids were discarded. The MANAFEST web application identified antigen-specific clonotypes by comparing peptide-stimulated wells against reference wells and other culture wells. Positive clones required FDR below 0.05, an odds ratio above 5, and productive frequency above 0.1% in at least two of three replicate wells. A clonotype counted as cross-reactive if it showed significant expansion both in the SARS-CoV-2 spike wells and in at least one common cold coronavirus spike condition. CDR3 homology was assessed with Levenshtein distances (stringdist) and unrooted phylogenetic trees (ape) in R version 3.6.1. TCRdb cleaned the public reads at Q25 with fastp, built clones with MiXCR and kept in-frame beta chains. Rows matching on CDR3 protein sequence are summarized as one entry with the most common DNA and genes. The V and J calls and clone size come from TCRdb's table, not from the authors' own analysis. The sample yields 13,000 or so distinct CDR3 sequences; about four fifths were counted once. The ten largest clones add up to more than 25% of the sample.

The V gene is TRBV27 and the J gene is TRBJ1-1, with a weak D call of TRBD1 (6 bases match). This sequence was found in a human donor who had recovered from COVID-19. The sequenced material came from CD4+ T cells from blood, cultured in vitro. CDR3 loop: CASSLSYRVTEAFF. The nucleotide sequence is TGTGCCAGCAGTTTATCGTACAGGGTCACTGAAGCTTTCTTT.